This T cell receptor (beta chain) was captured by sequencing in a study of T cells in Graves' hyperthyroidism and ophthalmopathy. Amplification targeted TCR beta CDR3 regions from RNA transcripts. With the HTBI primer set, the TCR CDR3 went through a first round of RT-PCR. TCRdb recomputed calls from the multiplex PCR reads with MiXCR, one row per CDR3 protein. The table records 600,000 to 900,000 distinct CDR3 sequences, approximately 16% of them present only once. The junction had 5 bases not matched to a gene; V was cut back by 5 bases and J by 4 bases. CDR3 length: 15 amino acids. Per germline, CDR1 MNHNS and CDR2 SASEGT. This clonotype was recorded many times.

The receptor was isolated from a man between 18 and 29 years old with Graves' hyperthyroidism. The sample was blood. The chain couples TRBV6-1 to TRBJ2-5, with 12 bases aligning to TRBD2. The CDR3 loop reads CASSWTSGIVETQYF. The CDR3 region has the DNA TGTGCCAGCAGTTGGACTAGCGGGATTGTAGAGACCCAGTACTTC.